Below, 4 T cell receptor beta chains from the same sample are listed, as sequenced in a study of T cells in Graves' hyperthyroidism and ophthalmopathy. Researchers took RNA transcripts and amplified the TCR beta CDR3 regions from them. A set of HTBI primers served as the primers for a first-round RT-PCR of the TCR CDR3. One entry per CDR3 protein, called by TCRdb with MiXCR from the multiplex PCR reads. The repertoire holds hundreds of thousands of distinct CDR3 sequences, more than 15% seen once, with about 3.5% in the top ten. Sequencing was done on a sample of blood. These receptors were collected from a woman in her thirties or forties with Graves' ophthalmopathy.

In its sample, this clonotype was seen many times. The chain recombines TRBV27 with TRBJ1-2, with TRBD1 identical over 8 bases. The junction had 9 bases not matched to a gene; V was cut back by 5 bases and J by 7 bases. Germline V gene data show CDR1 as MNHEY and CDR2 as SMNVEV (reference sequence). The CDR3 runs to 14 residues. The chain's CDR3 is CASSLTYRGVGYTF. The CDR3 coding sequence is TGTGCCAGCAGTCTAACCTACAGGGGGGTTGGCTACACCTTC.

The table lists this clonotype with many counts. The chain has TRBV6-6 and TRBJ1-2; D call uncertain. This CDR3 region has 13 residues. Germline V lookup: CDR1 MNHNY, CDR2 SVGAGI (reference sequence). With 2 bases removed from V and 5 bases from J, the gap between germline ends came to 9 bases. The CDR3: CASSYPNGYGYTF. Written as DNA, the CDR3 is TGTGCCAGCAGTTACCCGAACGGGTATGGCTACACCTTC.

The V and J genes are TRBV6-4 and TRBJ2-3, with D perhaps being TRBD1 or TRBD2 (5 bases each). Trimming pared 0 bases from V and 0 bases from J, leaving 7 bases between. Germline V lookup: CDR1 MRHNA, CDR2 SNTAGT. The CDR3 has 15 residues. The CDR3 bases are TGTGCCAGCAGTGACTCGGGGGAAAGCACAGATACGCAGTATTTT. It specifies CASSDSGESTDTQYF.

This clonotype was counted at least ten times. The rearrangement joins TRBV12-3 or TRBV12-4 to TRBJ1-3; D ambiguous. This CDR3 comprises 14 residues. V lost 7 bases and J lost 0, with 10 bases in between. The CDR3 protein is CASKRASSGNTIYF. The CDR3 region has the DNA TGTGCCAGCAAGCGCGCCTCCTCTGGAAACACCATATATTTT.